This record concerns one T cell receptor (beta chain) sequence. Its specificity is unknown. Prepared libraries of TCR beta cDNA carried unique molecular identifiers. A population of about 0.9 to 10 million T cells gave rise to approximately 500,000 cDNA molecules. MiXCR, run by TCRdb on the PCR reads, gives a single entry per CDR3 protein. The sample includes around 500,000 distinct CDR3 sequences, around 34% of them seen just once. This record comes from a study of post-analysis software for immune sequencing data. Study context: Recorded disease courses covered relapsing-remitting, secondary progressive and progressive-relapsing multiple sclerosis. Some patients had no subtype annotation.

Overall study results and limits: Pronounced co-clustering by F measure was evident among identically batched samples.

Sequenced sample: blood. This TCR derives from a girl aged 2-17 years with multiple sclerosis.

CDR3 bases: TGTGCCAGCAGTGAACCTTGGCAGCCCCAGCATTTT. The encoded protein is CASSEPWQPQHF. The gene calls are TRBV2 and TRBJ1-5; D gene ambiguous. Germline V CDR1 and CDR2: SNHLY, FYNNEI. The length of the CDR3 is 12 residues. The germline V and J ends were trimmed by 2 bases and 7 bases, with 6 bases remaining between them.